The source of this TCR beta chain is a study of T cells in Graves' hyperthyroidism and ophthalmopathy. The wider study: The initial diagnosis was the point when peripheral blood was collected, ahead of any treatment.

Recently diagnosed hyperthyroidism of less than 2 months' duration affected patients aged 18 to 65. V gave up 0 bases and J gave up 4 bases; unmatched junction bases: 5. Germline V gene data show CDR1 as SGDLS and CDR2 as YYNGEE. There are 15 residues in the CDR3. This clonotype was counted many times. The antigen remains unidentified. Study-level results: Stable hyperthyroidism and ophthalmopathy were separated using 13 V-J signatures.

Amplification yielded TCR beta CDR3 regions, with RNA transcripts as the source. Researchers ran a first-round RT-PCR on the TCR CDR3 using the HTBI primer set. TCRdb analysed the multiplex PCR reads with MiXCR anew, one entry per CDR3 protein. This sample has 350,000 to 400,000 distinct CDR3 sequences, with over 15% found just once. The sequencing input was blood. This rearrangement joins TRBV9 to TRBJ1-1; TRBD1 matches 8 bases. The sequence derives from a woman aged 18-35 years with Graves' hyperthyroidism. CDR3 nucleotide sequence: TGTGCCAGCAGCGTAGCAAGCACAGGGGGCACTGAAGCTTTCTTT. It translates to CASSVASTGGTEAFF.